These 8 T cell receptor beta chains were all obtained from the same sample, sequenced in a study of blood T cell repertoires in COVID-19. Produced via immunoSEQ multiplex PCR; TCRdb's table is partial and in-frame only. The table includes roughly 80,000 clones, under 85% detected once. The sequencing input was peripheral blood. The receptor set was obtained from a human donor in a cohort sampled during active COVID-19.

This chain's CDR3 is CASSARQNSYGYTF. Written as DNA, the CDR3 is TGTGCCAGTAGTGCCCGACAGAACAGCTATGGCTACACCTTC. This chain uses TRBV19 with TRBJ1-2, with D perhaps matching TRBD1 (5 bases). V was clipped by 5 bases and J by 4 bases, with 14 bases between them. Germline-derived CDR1 and CDR2 are LNHDA and SQIVND (reference sequence). This CDR3 spans 14 amino acids.

This clone was seen a single time. The genes are TRBV6-5 and TRBJ1-1; no firm D call. Germline V gene data show CDR1 as MNHEY and CDR2 as SVGAGI. Trimming removed 4 bases from V and 0 bases from J, with 9 bases in between. CDR3 length: 14 residues. The CDR3 protein is CASSFETLNTEAFF. CDR3 DNA: TGTGCCAGCAGTTTTGAGACACTGAACACTGAAGCTTTCTTT.

The chain uses TRBV27 and TRBJ2-1, with D perhaps matching TRBD1 (5 bases). Trimming stripped 1 base from V and 2 bases from J, with 18 bases between. The CDR3 consists of 18 residues. Germline V gene sequence: CDR1 MNHEY, CDR2 SMNVEV (reference sequence). The CDR3 sequence is CASSLLDVARTPYNEQFF. In DNA form, the CDR3 reads TGTGCCAGCAGTTTATTAGACGTCGCCCGGACACCCTACAATGAGCAGTTCTTC.

CDR3 region: CASSFENSPLHF. In nucleotides, the CDR3 is TGTGCCAGCAGTTTTGAGAATTCACCCCTCCACTTT. J is TRBJ1-6 and V is TRBV28; no clear D. The CDR3 loop spans 12 amino acids. The ends were cut back, 3 bases at V and 7 bases at J, with 4 bases in the middle. The germline V gene encodes CDR1 MDHEN and CDR2 SYDVKM.

As concerns this clone: Other DNA sequences within the sample encode an identical CDR3. The rearrangement links TRBV5-6 to TRBJ1-5, with unresolved D. With 1 base removed from V and 0 bases from J, the gap between germline ends came to 8 bases. The V gene's germline CDR1 is SGHDT and CDR2 YYEEEE. The CDR3 has 15 residues. The CDR3 loop is CASSLSGYSNQPQHF. The CDR3 DNA is TGTGCCAGCAGCTTGTCGGGGTATAGCAATCAGCCCCAGCATTTT.

This rearrangement joins TRBV5-1 to TRBJ2-2, with TRBD2 matching 11 bases. Germline lookup yields CDR1 SGHRS and CDR2 YFSETQ. Losses at the gene ends were 4 bases for V and 0 bases for J; bases not matched to a gene: 5. The CDR3 is 17 amino acids. This CDR3 is CASSLDSGGANTGELFF. The CDR3 DNA sequence: TGCGCCAGCAGCCTGGATAGCGGGGGGGCGAACACCGGGGAGCTGTTTTTT. The full variable domain, in which reference TRBV5-1 and TRBJ2-2 provide the parts outside the CDR3, is KAGVTQTPRYLIKTRGQQVTLSCSPISGHRSVSWYQQTPGQGLQFLFEYFSETQRNKGNFPGRFSGRQFSNSRSEMNVSTLELGDSALYLCASSLDSGGANTGELFFGEGSRLTVL.

This sequence joins TRBV3-1 (or the pseudogene TRBV3-2) and TRBJ2-5, with a tentative D call TRBD1 (5 bases). This CDR3 contains 15 residues. V lost 3 bases and J 2 bases, leaving 13 bases between the germline ends. The germline CDR1 and CDR2 sequences are LGHDT and YNNKEL (reference sequence). CDR3 in amino acids: CASSQLGQAQETQYF. The DNA of the CDR3 is TGTGCCAGCAGCCAGTTGGGGCAGGCTCAAGAGACCCAGTACTTC.

V is TRBV5-1 and J is TRBJ1-3; D is perhaps TRBD1 (6 bases). CDR1 and CDR2 from the germline V gene are SGHRS and YFSETQ. Trimming left V 0 bases short and J 0 bases short, with 10 bases between. CDR3 length equals 16 residues. CDR3 protein: CASSLAQQGSGNTIYF. The CDR3 coding sequence is TGCGCCAGCAGCTTGGCCCAACAGGGCTCTGGAAACACCATATATTTT. The full variable domain, with the rest looked up from reference TRBV5-1 and TRBJ1-3, is KAGVTQTPRYLIKTRGQQVTLSCSPISGHRSVSWYQQTPGQGLQFLFEYFSETQRNKGNFPGRFSGRQFSNSRSEMNVSTLELGDSALYLCASSLAQQGSGNTIYFGEGSWLTVV.